This TCR beta chain was obtained from a study of regulatory T cells in long-lasting Graves disease. According to the study, TCR beta libraries were built with iRepertoire HTBI primers and CDR3-region Arm-PCR. One entry per CDR3 protein results from TCRdb running MiXCR on the multiplex PCR reads. The table shows roughly 420,000 distinct CDR3 sequences, with 16% occurring only once. Described time point: newly diagnosed GD, antithyroid drugs for less than 3 months. The authors made the TCR library using RNA they extracted from PBMCs. Xi'an, China, was home to the endocrinology department that provided patients. CDR3 length equals 15 residues. With 0 bases clipped from V and 4 bases from J, the junction kept 5 bases outside the gene matches. Germline CDR1 and CDR2: SGHTA and FQGNSA. At least ten counts were recorded for this clonotype. This sample also appeared in a second study, on T cells in Graves' hyperthyroidism and ophthalmopathy. That paper states: Ophthalmopathy could be told apart from stable hyperthyroidism with a 13 V-J model.

The specimen comprised peripheral blood mononuclear cells (PBMCs), sampled at new diagnosis, from a patient treated with antithyroid drugs. The sequence was collected from a woman aged 30 to 39 with Graves disease. The chain employs TRBV7-2 and TRBJ1-2, with 7 bases that match TRBD1. DNA of the CDR3: TGTGCCAGCAGCTTAGCGACAGGGTCGACCTATGGCTACACCTTC. This sequence encodes CASSLATGSTYGYTF. The entire variable domain, with the rest obtained from reference TRBV7-2 and TRBJ1-2, is as follows: GAGVSQSPSNKVTEKGKDVELRCDPISGHTALYWYRQSLGQGLEFLIYFQGNSAPDKSGLPSDRFSAERTGGSVSTLTIQRTQQEDSAVYLCASSLATGSTYGYTFGSGTRLTVV.